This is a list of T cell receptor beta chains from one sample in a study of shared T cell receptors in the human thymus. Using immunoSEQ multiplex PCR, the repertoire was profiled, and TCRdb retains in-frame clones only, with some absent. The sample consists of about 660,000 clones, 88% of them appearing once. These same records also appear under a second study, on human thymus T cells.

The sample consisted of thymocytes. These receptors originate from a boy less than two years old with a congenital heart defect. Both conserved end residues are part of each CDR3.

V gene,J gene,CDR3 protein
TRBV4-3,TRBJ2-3,CASSSGADTQYF
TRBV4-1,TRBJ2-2,CASSQPPILSGRGSSGELFF
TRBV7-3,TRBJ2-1,CASSRRGFTDNEQFF
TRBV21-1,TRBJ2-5,CASSKVAETQYF
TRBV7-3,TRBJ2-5,CASSPDLRRDPETQYF
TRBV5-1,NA,CASRFRTGTVNEQYF
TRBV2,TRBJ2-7,CASSAEEGGPDEQYF
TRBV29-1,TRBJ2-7,CSVGSALLHEQYF
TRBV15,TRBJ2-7,CATSRELAVSSMGQYF
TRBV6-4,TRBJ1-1,CASSPRQVLEAFF
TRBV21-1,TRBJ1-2,CASSKDPGDYGYTF
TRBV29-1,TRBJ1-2,CSTKGDSGYTF
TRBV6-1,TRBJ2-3,CASSEDRDRENGDTDTQYF
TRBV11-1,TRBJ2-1,CASSGLAELHYNEQFF